These T cell receptor beta chains were read from a single sample in a study of metastatic and nonmetastatic thyroid tumors. MiXCR re-clonotyped the PCR reads for TCRdb. The table shows about 30,000 clones, with 4% to 5% occurring only once. The sequenced sample was blood. These receptors were collected from a female donor with papillary thyroid cancer or a benign thyroid nodule (not recorded which). Some clones in this sample may be carry-over from other donors' samples. CDR3s include the opening cysteine and the closing phenylalanine or tryptophan. The D gene is left open where the match is weak. Size values are once, few and many counts, or a class for expanded clones, and some rows have none.

J: TRBJ2-1
V: TRBV15
D: .
size: many
DNA: TGTGCCACCAGCAGAGCAAAAAATGAGCAGTTCTTC
CDR3: CATSRAKNEQFF

J: TRBJ1-2
V: TRBV27
D: TRBD1
size: medium-sized
DNA: TGTGCCAGCAGCCGGACAGGGGGTAACTATGGCTACACCTTC
CDR3: CASSRTGGNYGYTF

J: TRBJ2-1
V: TRBV28
D: TRBD2
size: few
DNA: TGTGCCAGCAGGACTCCCTTGACTAGCGGGGTAAGCTCCTACAATGAGCAGTTCTTC
CDR3: CASRTPLTSGVSSYNEQFF

J: TRBJ1-5
V: TRBV28
D: TRBD1
size: few
DNA: TGTGCCAGCAGACCCGGGACAGGGTCGGTTCAGCCCCAGCATTTT
CDR3: CASRPGTGSVQPQHF

J: TRBJ1-1
V: TRBV28
D: .
size: many
DNA: TGTGCCAGCAGTTCGGGGTTCACTGAAGCTTTCTTT
CDR3: CASSSGFTEAFF

J: TRBJ2-7
V: TRBV12-3/TRBV12-4
D: .
size: few
DNA: TGTGCCAGCAGCCAACTTCCAAAAGTGCCCCTCGAGCAGTACTTC
CDR3: CASSQLPKVPLEQYF

J: TRBJ2-7
V: TRBV28
D: .
size: few
DNA: TGTGCCAGCAGCACCTCTGGCGGAGTCTACGAGCAGTACTTC
CDR3: CASSTSGGVYEQYF

J: TRBJ1-1
V: TRBV5-5
D: .
size: .
DNA: TGTGCCAGCAGCGTGGGCGCTGGAGCTTTCTTT
CDR3: CASSVGAGAFF

J: TRBJ1-1
V: TRBV7-9
D: TRBD1
size: many
DNA: TGTGCCAGCAGCCCACTTTCGGACAGGGGAGCTTTCTTT
CDR3: CASSPLSDRGAFF

J: TRBJ2-1
V: TRBV5-6
D: TRBD1
size: many
DNA: TGTGCCAGCAGCTTGGCTGGTTGGCAGGGGGCCGGTGAGCAGTTCTTC
CDR3: CASSLAGWQGAGEQFF

J: TRBJ1-1
V: TRBV30
D: .
size: many
DNA: TGTGCCTGGACCCAACAGATGAACACTGAAGCTTTCTTT
CDR3: CAWTQQMNTEAFF

J: TRBJ1-1
V: TRBV30
D: .
size: many
DNA: TGTGCCTTCAGGGGATACGACACTGAAGCTTTCTTT
CDR3: CAFRGYDTEAFF

J: TRBJ1-6
V: TRBV20-1
D: .
size: few
DNA: TGCAGTGCTAGCATCGGGGGAGAGCAGAGTTCACCCCTCCACTTT
CDR3: CSASIGGEQSSPLHF

J: TRBJ1-6
V: TRBV27
D: .
size: medium-sized
DNA: TGTGCCAGCAGTTATGGGCCTAATTCACCCCTCCACTTT
CDR3: CASSYGPNSPLHF

J: TRBJ2-4
V: TRBV28
D: TRBD2
size: many
DNA: TGTGCCAGCAGTATAACGGGACTAGCGGGAGCCAAAAACATTCAGTACTTC
CDR3: CASSITGLAGAKNIQYF

J: TRBJ2-1
V: TRBV12-5
D: .
size: many
DNA: TGTGCTAGTGGCAGAGGAGGCTTAAACAATGAGCAGTTCTTC
CDR3: CASGRGGLNNEQFF